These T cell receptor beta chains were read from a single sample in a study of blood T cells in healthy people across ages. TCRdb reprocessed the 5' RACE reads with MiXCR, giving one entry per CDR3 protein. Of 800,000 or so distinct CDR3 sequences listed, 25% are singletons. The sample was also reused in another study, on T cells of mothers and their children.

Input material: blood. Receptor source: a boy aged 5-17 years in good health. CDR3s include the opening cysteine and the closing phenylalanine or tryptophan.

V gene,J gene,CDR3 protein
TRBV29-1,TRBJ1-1,CSVEETGLNTEAFF
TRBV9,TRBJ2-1,CASSADTANEQFF
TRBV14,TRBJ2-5,CASSTSGSREETQYF
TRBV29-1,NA,CSNRDGQETQYF
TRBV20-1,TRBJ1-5,CSARDVRDSNQPQHF
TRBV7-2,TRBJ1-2,CASSSLPHGRGKGVNYGYTF
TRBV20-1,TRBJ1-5,CSAWRSNQPQHF
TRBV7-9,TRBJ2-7,CASSTLSRDRSYEQYF
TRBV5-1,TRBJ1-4,CASSSTATRNEKLFF
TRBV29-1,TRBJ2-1,CSVEVWETSSYNQQFF
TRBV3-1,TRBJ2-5,CASRTSGGTQETQYF
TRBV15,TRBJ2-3,CATSKGQSTDTQYF
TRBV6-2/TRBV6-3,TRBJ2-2,CASSYLTVRELFF
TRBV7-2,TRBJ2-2,CASSRTSLNTGELFF
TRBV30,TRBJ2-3,CAWSTWGVTDTQYF
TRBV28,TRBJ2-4,CASSLGQTLAKNIQHF
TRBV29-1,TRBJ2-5,CSVEAGQGAGETQYF
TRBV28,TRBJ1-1,CASSFKTGLAEAFF
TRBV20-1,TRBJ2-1,CSARRTSGVSYNEQFF
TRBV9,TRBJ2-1,CASSVGVGGLSSYNEQFF
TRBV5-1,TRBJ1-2,CASSLAGESYGYTF
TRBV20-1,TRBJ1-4,CSAIRDRFTTNEKLFF
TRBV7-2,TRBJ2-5,CASSLPASGWDQETQYF
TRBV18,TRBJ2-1,CASSPPGLSYNEQFF
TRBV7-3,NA,CAGSGGSGNEQFF
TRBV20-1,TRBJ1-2,CSAGQRLYGYTF
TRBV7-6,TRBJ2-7,CASSPAPDSYEQYF
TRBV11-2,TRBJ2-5,CASSLNLVTQYF
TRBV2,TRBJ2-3,CASMVADSTDTQYF
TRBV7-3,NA,CASSSTVSGSAEQFF
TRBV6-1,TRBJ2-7,CASSGGLAASYEQYF
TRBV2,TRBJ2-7,CASSAEQAYEQYF
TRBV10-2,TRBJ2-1,CASSVGLSNEQFF
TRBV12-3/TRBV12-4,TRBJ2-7,CASSFALAGASYEQYF
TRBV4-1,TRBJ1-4,CASSQNGGAGGGEKLFF
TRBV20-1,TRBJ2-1,CSVFYGGADNEQFF
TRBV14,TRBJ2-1,CASSRTGGLYNEQFF
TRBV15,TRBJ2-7,CATSGPFGTLSYEQYF
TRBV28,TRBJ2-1,CASSLVSDSYNEQFF
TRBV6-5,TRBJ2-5,CASSYMGLADQETQYF
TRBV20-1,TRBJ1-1,CSARVIRENTEAFF
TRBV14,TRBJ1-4,CASSHQGLTNEKLFF
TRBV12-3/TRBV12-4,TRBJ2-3,CASSFRDNADTQYF
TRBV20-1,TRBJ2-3,CSAPDPAGVTDTQYF
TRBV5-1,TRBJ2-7,CASSLGTPTSGRAGYEQYF
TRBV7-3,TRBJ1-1,CASSLTRQMNTEASF
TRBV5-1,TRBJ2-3,CASSWVTSTDTQYF
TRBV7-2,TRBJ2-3,CASSLVQDPTDTQYF
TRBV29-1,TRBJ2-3,CSVAARLTDTQYF
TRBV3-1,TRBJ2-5,CASSQKGQVKETQYF
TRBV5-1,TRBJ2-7,CASSWGQGSSYEQYF